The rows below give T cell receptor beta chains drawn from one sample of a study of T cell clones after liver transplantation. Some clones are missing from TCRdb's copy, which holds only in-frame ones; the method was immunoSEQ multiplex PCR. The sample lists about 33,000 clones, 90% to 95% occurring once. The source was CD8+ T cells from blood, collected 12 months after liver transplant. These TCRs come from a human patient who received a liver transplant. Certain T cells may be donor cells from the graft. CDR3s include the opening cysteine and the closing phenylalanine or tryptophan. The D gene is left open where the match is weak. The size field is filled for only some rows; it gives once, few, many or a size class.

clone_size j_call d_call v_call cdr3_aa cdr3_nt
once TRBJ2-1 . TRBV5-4 CASSLEEGQPYNEQFF TGTGCCAGCAGCTTGGAAGAGGGCCAACCTTACAATGAGCAGTTCTTC
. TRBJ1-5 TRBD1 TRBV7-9 CASSLGQGEQPQHF TGTGCCAGCAGCTTAGGACAGGGTGAGCAGCCCCAGCATTTT
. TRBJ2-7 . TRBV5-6 CASSLVQNYEQYF TGTGCCAGCAGCTTGGTGCAGAACTACGAGCAGTACTTC
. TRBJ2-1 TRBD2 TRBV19 CASSSEVRIAGFDEQFF TGTGCCAGTAGCAGTGAAGTTCGGATAGCGGGATTCGATGAGCAGTTCTTC
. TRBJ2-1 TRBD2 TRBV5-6 CASSLRRGRGYNEQFF TGTGCCAGCAGCTTGAGGCGCGGGAGGGGTTACAATGAGCAGTTCTTC
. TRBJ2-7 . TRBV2 CASTGVLDEQYF TGTGCCAGCACGGGAGTACTCGACGAGCAGTACTTC
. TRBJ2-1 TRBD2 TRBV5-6 CASSSRTSGLYNEQFF TGTGCCAGCAGCTCTCGGACTAGCGGACTCTACAATGAGCAGTTCTTC
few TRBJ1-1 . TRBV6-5 CASSYPLGGGDTEAFF TGTGCCAGCAGTTACCCCCTTGGAGGCGGGGACACTGAAGCTTTCTTT
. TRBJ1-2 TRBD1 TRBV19 CASTRDSKPLGYGYTF TGTGCCAGTACCCGGGACAGCAAGCCTCTGGGCTATGGCTACACCTTC
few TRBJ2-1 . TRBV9 CASSDRDEQFF TGTGCCAGCAGCGACCGCGATGAGCAGTTCTTC
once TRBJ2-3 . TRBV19 CASTPLGNLDTQYF TGTGCCAGTACCCCCCTGGGGAACCTTGATACGCAGTATTTT
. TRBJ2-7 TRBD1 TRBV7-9 CASSPDREEQYF TGTGCCAGCAGCCCGGACAGGGAAGAGCAGTACTTC
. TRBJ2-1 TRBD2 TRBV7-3 CASSTPAGGPGNEQFF TGTGCCAGCAGCACGCCAGCGGGAGGTCCGGGGAATGAGCAGTTCTTC
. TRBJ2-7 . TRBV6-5 CASAPESFSYEQYF TGTGCCAGCGCTCCGGAATCATTCTCCTACGAGCAGTACTTC
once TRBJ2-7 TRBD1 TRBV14 CASSSGQGASYEQYF TGTGCCAGCAGCTCGGGACAGGGGGCCTCCTACGAGCAGTACTTC
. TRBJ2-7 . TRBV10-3 CAISESRVHEQYF TGTGCCATCAGTGAGTCAAGGGTACACGAGCAGTACTTC
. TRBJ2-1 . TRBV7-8 CASSLNRGAGEQFF TGTGCCAGCAGCTTAAACAGGGGAGCGGGTGAGCAGTTCTTC
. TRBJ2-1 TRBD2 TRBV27 CASSPGTSGRRSYNEQFF TGTGCCAGCAGTCCCGGGACTAGCGGGAGAAGGTCCTACAATGAGCAGTTCTTC
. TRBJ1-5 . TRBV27 CASSWGGGSNQPQHF TGTGCCAGCAGTTGGGGAGGGGGGAGCAATCAGCCCCAGCATTTT
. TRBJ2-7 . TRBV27 CASSSGTWEQYF TGTGCCAGCAGTTCCGGAACCTGGGAGCAGTACTTC
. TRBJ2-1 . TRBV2 CASSRNEQFF TGTGCCAGCAGCAGGAATGAGCAGTTCTTC
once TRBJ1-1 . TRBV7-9 CASSYYNTEAFF TGTGCCAGCAGCTACTATAACACTGAAGCTTTCTTT
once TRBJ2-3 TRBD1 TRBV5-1 CASSKDRVSTDTQYF TGCGCCAGCAGCAAGGACAGGGTTAGCACAGATACGCAGTATTTT
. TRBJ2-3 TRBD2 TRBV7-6 CASSDYSGRSPDTQYF TGTGCCAGCAGCGACTATAGCGGGAGGTCCCCAGATACGCAGTATTTT
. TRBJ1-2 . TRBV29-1 CSVIRSNYGYTF TGCAGCGTCATAAGATCTAACTATGGCTACACCTTC
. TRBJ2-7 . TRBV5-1 CASSLEGYEQYF TGCGCCAGCAGCTTGGAAGGCTACGAGCAGTACTTC
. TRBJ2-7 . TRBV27 CASSPNTPLEQYF TGTGCCAGCAGTCCAAACACCCCACTGGAGCAGTACTTC
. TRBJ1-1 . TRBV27 CASSKKLNTEAFF TGTGCCAGCAGCAAGAAGCTGAACACTGAAGCTTTCTTT
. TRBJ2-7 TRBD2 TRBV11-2 CASSFPGTSGAYEQYF TGTGCCAGCAGCTTCCCCGGGACTAGCGGGGCCTACGAGCAGTACTTC
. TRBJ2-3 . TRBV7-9 CASRGDTQYF TGTGCCAGCCGGGGAGATACGCAGTATTTT
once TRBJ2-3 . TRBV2 CATQGGLDTQYF TGTGCCACTCAGGGAGGCCTAGATACGCAGTATTTT
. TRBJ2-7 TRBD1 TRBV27 CASSPRDRPSYEQYF TGTGCCAGCAGTCCCCGGGACAGGCCGTCCTACGAGCAGTACTTC
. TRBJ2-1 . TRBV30 CAWSAAGEQFF TGTGCCTGGAGTGCCGCAGGTGAGCAGTTCTTC
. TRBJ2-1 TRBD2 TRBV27 CASSYIEGLAGRGEQFF TGTGCCAGCAGTTATATTGAAGGACTAGCGGGACGGGGTGAGCAGTTCTTC
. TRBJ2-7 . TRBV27 CASSLLGTSSYEQYF TGTGCCAGCAGTTTATTGGGGACCAGCTCCTACGAGCAGTACTTC
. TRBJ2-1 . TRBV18 CASSPGQGYNEQFF TGTGCCAGCTCACCAGGGCAGGGTTACAATGAGCAGTTCTTC
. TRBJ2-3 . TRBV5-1 CASSPKKAGRTDTQYF TGCGCCAGCAGTCCCAAGAAGGCGGGCCGCACAGATACGCAGTATTTT
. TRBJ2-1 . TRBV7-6 CASSLRLGDEQFF TGTGCCAGCAGCCTTCGACTAGGGGATGAGCAGTTCTTC
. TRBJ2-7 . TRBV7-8 CASSKDSSYEQYF TGTGCCAGCAGCAAAGACAGCTCCTACGAGCAGTACTTC
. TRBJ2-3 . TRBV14 CASSPAPGLTDTQYF TGTGCCAGCAGCCCAGCCCCGGGGCTCACAGATACGCAGTATTTT